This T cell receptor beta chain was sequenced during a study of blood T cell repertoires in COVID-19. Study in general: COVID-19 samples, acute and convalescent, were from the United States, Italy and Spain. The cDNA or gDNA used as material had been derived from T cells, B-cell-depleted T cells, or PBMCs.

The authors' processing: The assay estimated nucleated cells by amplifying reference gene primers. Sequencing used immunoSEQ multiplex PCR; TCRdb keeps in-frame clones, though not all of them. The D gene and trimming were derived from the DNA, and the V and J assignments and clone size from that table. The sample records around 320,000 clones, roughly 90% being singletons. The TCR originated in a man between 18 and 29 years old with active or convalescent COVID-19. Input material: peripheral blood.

CDR3 bases: TGCACCAGCAGCCGCCTGGGACTAGCGCCTGATACGCAGTATTTT. The encoded protein is CTSSRLGLAPDTQYF. The genes are TRBV1 and TRBJ2-3; TRBD2, the table's D call, was not compared with the DNA. TRBV1 is listed as a pseudogene. The CDR3 contains 15 residues.